These 24 T cell receptor beta chains came from one sample sequenced in a study of OX40 agonist ivuxolimab in advanced cancers. Preparation of the library involved the immunoSEQ multiplex PCR assay. This immuneACCESS table, as held by TCRdb, lists in-frame sequences with V and J called but not all clones. Of the missing ones, under half trace to an unresolved V gene in checked studies; the others have no known cause. Recorded for this sample are about 110,000 clones; 75% to 95% of them occurred a single time. The ten most abundant clones make up roughly 0.66% of the sample. The input for sequencing was CD4+ or CD8+ T cells sorted from blood, taken in a trial of the OX40 agonist ivuxolimab. These receptors all stem from an adult with an advanced solid tumor such as melanoma, head and neck, liver or kidney cancer.

This rearrangement joins TRBV6-1 to TRBJ2-7, with 9 nucleotides matching TRBD1. J gave up 2 bases and V 5 bases, and 4 bases lay outside the gene matches. Germline V gives CDR1 MNHNS, CDR2 SASEGT. This CDR3 region has 14 residues. In DNA, the CDR3 is TGTGCCAGCAGTCCCCGGGACAGGGCCTACGAGCAGTACTTC. Residues: CASSPRDRAYEQYF.

The chain has TRBV5-1 and TRBJ2-7, with D possibly being TRBD1 (6 bases). V lost 0 bases to trimming and J lost 2 bases, with 9 bases between them. CDR3 length: 14 amino acids. CDR1 SGHRS and CDR2 YFSETQ come from the germline V gene. CDR3 coding DNA: TGCGCCAGCAGCTTGGGGACAGTTCCCTACGAGCAGTACTTC. Translation: CASSLGTVPYEQYF.

The chain employs TRBV25-1 and TRBJ2-7; the match to TRBD1 covers 8 bases. After removal of 7 bases from V and 2 bases from J, the junction contained 4 bases not matched to a gene. Per the germline V gene, CDR1 is MGHDK and CDR2 is SYGVNS. This CDR3 is 13 amino acids long. CDR3 DNA sequence: TGTGCCAGCAAGGACAGGGCGGCCTACGAGCAGTACTTC. Translation: CASKDRAAYEQYF.

This chain links TRBV6-5 with TRBJ2-3; TRBD2 is a possible D gene (5 bases). The CDR3 is 13 amino acids. Trimming took 7 bases from V and 4 from J, leaving 12 bases between them. Germline V gives CDR1 MNHEY, CDR2 SVGAGI. CDR3 sequence reads: CASTRGSPDTQYF. CDR3 nucleotide sequence: TGTGCCAGCACCCGGGGTAGCCCAGATACGCAGTATTTT.

The chain links TRBV6-5 to TRBJ2-3, with TRBD2 matching 7 bases. The germline gives CDR1 MNHEY, CDR2 SVGAGI. The CDR3 is made up of 14 amino acids. The trim removed 6 bases at V and 6 bases at J, leaving 9 bases unmatched. The CDR3 sequence is CASRSPGGGDTQYF. DNA for the CDR3: TGTGCCAGCAGGTCCCCGGGGGGAGGGGATACGCAGTATTTT.

The rearrangement joins TRBV2 to TRBJ2-2; D might be TRBD2 (5 bases). Germline V CDR1 and CDR2: SNHLY, FYNNEI. The CDR3 extends over 14 amino acids. Between the trimmed V and J ends, which lost 2 bases and 5 bases, there was a span of 9 bases. The CDR3 reads CASSEPTGTGELFF. The CDR3 region has the DNA TGTGCCAGCAGTGAACCTACGGGGACCGGGGAGCTGTTTTTT.

The chain combines TRBV30 with TRBJ1-4; 9 positions match TRBD1. Trimming at V came to 2 bases and at J to 4 bases, leaving 2 bases not matched to a gene. CDR3 length: 14 residues. Germline V gene lookup returns CDR1 GTSNPN and CDR2 SVGIG (reference sequence). In DNA form, the CDR3 reads TGTGCCTGGAGTAAGGACAGGGGTAATGAAAAACTGTTTTTT. This gives the protein CAWSKDRGNEKLFF.

This chain joins TRBV6-1 and TRBJ1-2; 11 positions match TRBD1. The CDR3 covers 15 residues. Germline CDR1 reads MNHNS; CDR2 reads SASEGT. After removal of 6 bases from V and 5 bases from J, the junction contained 8 bases not matched to a gene. CDR3 in amino acids: CASRSPGQGEYGYTF. DNA of the CDR3: TGTGCCAGCAGGTCGCCGGGACAGGGGGAGTATGGCTACACCTTC.

The chain couples TRBV6-1 to TRBJ2-7; no clear D gene. In germline, CDR1 is MNHNS, CDR2 SASEGT. V was clipped by 1 base and J by 10 bases, with 14 bases between them. This CDR3 has 13 amino acids. The CDR3 nucleotides are TGTGCCAGCAGTGAAGTCCCCGGACCCGCCCAGTACTTC. This codes for CASSEVPGPAQYF.

The chain couples TRBV27 to TRBJ2-1; 9 nucleotides match TRBD1. V shed 7 bases, J shed 8 bases, and the junction held 12 bases outside the gene matches. CDR1 MNHEY and CDR2 SMNVEV come from the germline V gene (reference sequence). This CDR3 spans 15 amino acids. The CDR3 sequence is CASNGLGQGTDEQFF. The CDR3 nucleotides read TGTGCCAGCAACGGACTCGGACAGGGGACGGATGAGCAGTTCTTC.

The CDR3 is CASGQPGTFTDTQYF. DNA of the CDR3: TGTGCTAGTGGCCAACCAGGGACGTTCACAGATACGCAGTATTTT. The chain recombines TRBV12-5 with TRBJ2-3; D may match TRBD1 or TRBD2 (5 bases each). Looked up from germline, CDR1 is LGHNT and CDR2 is FRNRAP. The germline V and J ends were trimmed by 6 bases and 2 bases, with 15 bases remaining between them. CDR3 size: 15 residues.

This chain connects TRBV30 to TRBJ2-3, with D uncertain. V was clipped by 4 bases and J by 4 bases, with 9 bases between them. Germline V lookup: CDR1 GTSNPN, CDR2 SVGIG (reference sequence). CDR3 length: 12 amino acids. This CDR3 is CAWKQEADTQYF. CDR3 DNA: TGTGCCTGGAAGCAAGAGGCAGATACGCAGTATTTT.

The chain links TRBV9 to TRBJ2-5; D unclear. The V end was cut by 0 bases, the J end by 1 base, with 13 bases between. CDR1 and CDR2 (germline): SGDLS, YYNGEE. The CDR3 extends over 16 amino acids. DNA of the CDR3: TGTGCCAGCAGCGTAGCCCCGCGCTCAGCCCAAGAGACCCAGTACTTC. Translating gives CASSVAPRSAQETQYF.

J is TRBJ2-2 and V is TRBV29-1, with no clear D. Germline V gene lookup returns CDR1 SQVTM and CDR2 ANQGSEA. Trimming removed 0 bases from V and 0 bases from J, with 8 bases in between. The CDR3 spans 15 residues. The CDR3, as DNA: TGCAGCGTTGAAGAGCAGGACCCGAACACCGGGGAGCTGTTTTTT. Its protein product is CSVEEQDPNTGELFF.

The CDR3 bases are TGTGCCTGGAGTACCCGGACTAGCGGGAGAACAGATACGCAGTATTTT. It yields the protein CAWSTRTSGRTDTQYF. The chain is built from TRBV30 and TRBJ2-3, with 13 bases identical to TRBD2. The CDR3 totals 16 residues. The V gene end was trimmed by 2 bases and the J gene end by 3 bases; junction bases not matched to a gene: 5. Per germline, CDR1 GTSNPN and CDR2 SVGIG (reference sequence).

The chain is built from TRBV21-1 and TRBJ2-7. TRBV21-1 is reported as a pseudogene. The CDR3 is made up of 14 amino acids. The CDR3 region has the DNA TGTGCCAGCAGCAAATTGACCCCCCCTTACGAGCAGTACTTC. Encoded protein: CASSKLTPPYEQYF.

The DNA of the CDR3 is TGTGCCAGCAGCTTAAACAGGGGTGGCAACACCGGGGAGCTGTTTTTT. This gives the protein CASSLNRGGNTGELFF. The chain uses TRBV7-6 and TRBJ2-2; 7 bases map to TRBD1. V was pared by 2 bases and J by 2 bases, with 5 bases of the junction left unmatched. In germline, CDR1 is SGHVS, CDR2 FNYEAQ. This CDR3 spans 16 amino acids.

DNA of the CDR3: TGTGCCAGCGGGACCGAGGACACCGGGGAGCTGTTTTTT. As protein: CASGTEDTGELFF. This rearrangement joins TRBV6-1 to TRBJ2-2, with D tentatively TRBD1 or TRBD2 (5 bases each). The germline V gene has CDR1 MNHNS and CDR2 SASEGT. V was pared by 8 bases and J by 3 bases, with 10 bases between. This CDR3 has 13 residues.

The chain joins TRBV9 to TRBJ1-3; D gene unclear. This CDR3 is built from 15 residues. Germline loops: CDR1 SGDLS, CDR2 YYNGEE. The V end lost 4 bases, the J end lost 6 bases, and 17 bases lay between the germline ends. The CDR3 reads CASSSRGSLLNTIYF. The CDR3 DNA follows: TGTGCCAGCAGCTCAAGAGGTTCTCTTCTAAACACCATATATTTT.

This chain connects TRBV30 to TRBJ2-1, with 8 positions matching TRBD2. V lost 4 bases and J lost 8; bases outside the gene matches: 7. The CDR3 extends over 13 amino acids. Germline CDR1 reads GTSNPN; CDR2 reads SVGIG (reference sequence). CDR3 residues: CAWITGGPYEQFF. The CDR3 DNA reads TGTGCCTGGATTACGGGAGGGCCGTATGAGCAGTTCTTC.

The chain has TRBV5-6 and TRBJ2-3, with D possibly TRBD2 on 6 matching bases. The CDR3 contains 16 residues. CDR1 SGHDT and CDR2 YYEEEE come from the germline V gene. V was pared by 2 bases and J by 0 bases, with 13 bases between. The DNA of the CDR3 is TGTGCCAGCAGCTTTCTGAGCGGGCCGAGCACAGATACGCAGTATTTT. Its protein is CASSFLSGPSTDTQYF.

This chain links TRBV7-2 with TRBJ2-7; D gene ambiguous. The germline V gene encodes CDR1 SGHTA and CDR2 FQGNSA. The CDR3 has 14 residues. The ends were cut back, 1 base at V and 0 bases at J, with 7 bases in the middle. The CDR3 DNA is TGTGCCAGCAGCTTAGTGGACGGCTCCTACGAGCAGTACTTC. Protein: CASSLVDGSYEQYF.

The J gene is TRBJ1-2, the V gene TRBV6-1, with D possibly being TRBD1 (5 bases). CDR3 length equals 14 residues. The V end lost 4 bases, the J end lost 4 bases, and 13 bases lay between the germline ends. Germline V lookup: CDR1 MNHNS, CDR2 SASEGT. CDR3 sequence: CASSVQDTTYGYTF. CDR3 nucleotides: TGTGCCAGCAGTGTTCAGGACACAACCTATGGCTACACCTTC.

The rearrangement joins TRBV6-5 to TRBJ1-2, with D maybe TRBD1 (6 bases). Trimming stripped 6 bases from V and 4 bases from J, with 15 bases between. There are 14 residues in the CDR3. Germline V gene sequence: CDR1 MNHEY, CDR2 SVGAGI. This chain's CDR3 is CASSDRPEGYGYTF. The CDR3 DNA sequence: TGTGCCAGCAGCGACAGGCCGGAGGGCTATGGCTACACCTTC.